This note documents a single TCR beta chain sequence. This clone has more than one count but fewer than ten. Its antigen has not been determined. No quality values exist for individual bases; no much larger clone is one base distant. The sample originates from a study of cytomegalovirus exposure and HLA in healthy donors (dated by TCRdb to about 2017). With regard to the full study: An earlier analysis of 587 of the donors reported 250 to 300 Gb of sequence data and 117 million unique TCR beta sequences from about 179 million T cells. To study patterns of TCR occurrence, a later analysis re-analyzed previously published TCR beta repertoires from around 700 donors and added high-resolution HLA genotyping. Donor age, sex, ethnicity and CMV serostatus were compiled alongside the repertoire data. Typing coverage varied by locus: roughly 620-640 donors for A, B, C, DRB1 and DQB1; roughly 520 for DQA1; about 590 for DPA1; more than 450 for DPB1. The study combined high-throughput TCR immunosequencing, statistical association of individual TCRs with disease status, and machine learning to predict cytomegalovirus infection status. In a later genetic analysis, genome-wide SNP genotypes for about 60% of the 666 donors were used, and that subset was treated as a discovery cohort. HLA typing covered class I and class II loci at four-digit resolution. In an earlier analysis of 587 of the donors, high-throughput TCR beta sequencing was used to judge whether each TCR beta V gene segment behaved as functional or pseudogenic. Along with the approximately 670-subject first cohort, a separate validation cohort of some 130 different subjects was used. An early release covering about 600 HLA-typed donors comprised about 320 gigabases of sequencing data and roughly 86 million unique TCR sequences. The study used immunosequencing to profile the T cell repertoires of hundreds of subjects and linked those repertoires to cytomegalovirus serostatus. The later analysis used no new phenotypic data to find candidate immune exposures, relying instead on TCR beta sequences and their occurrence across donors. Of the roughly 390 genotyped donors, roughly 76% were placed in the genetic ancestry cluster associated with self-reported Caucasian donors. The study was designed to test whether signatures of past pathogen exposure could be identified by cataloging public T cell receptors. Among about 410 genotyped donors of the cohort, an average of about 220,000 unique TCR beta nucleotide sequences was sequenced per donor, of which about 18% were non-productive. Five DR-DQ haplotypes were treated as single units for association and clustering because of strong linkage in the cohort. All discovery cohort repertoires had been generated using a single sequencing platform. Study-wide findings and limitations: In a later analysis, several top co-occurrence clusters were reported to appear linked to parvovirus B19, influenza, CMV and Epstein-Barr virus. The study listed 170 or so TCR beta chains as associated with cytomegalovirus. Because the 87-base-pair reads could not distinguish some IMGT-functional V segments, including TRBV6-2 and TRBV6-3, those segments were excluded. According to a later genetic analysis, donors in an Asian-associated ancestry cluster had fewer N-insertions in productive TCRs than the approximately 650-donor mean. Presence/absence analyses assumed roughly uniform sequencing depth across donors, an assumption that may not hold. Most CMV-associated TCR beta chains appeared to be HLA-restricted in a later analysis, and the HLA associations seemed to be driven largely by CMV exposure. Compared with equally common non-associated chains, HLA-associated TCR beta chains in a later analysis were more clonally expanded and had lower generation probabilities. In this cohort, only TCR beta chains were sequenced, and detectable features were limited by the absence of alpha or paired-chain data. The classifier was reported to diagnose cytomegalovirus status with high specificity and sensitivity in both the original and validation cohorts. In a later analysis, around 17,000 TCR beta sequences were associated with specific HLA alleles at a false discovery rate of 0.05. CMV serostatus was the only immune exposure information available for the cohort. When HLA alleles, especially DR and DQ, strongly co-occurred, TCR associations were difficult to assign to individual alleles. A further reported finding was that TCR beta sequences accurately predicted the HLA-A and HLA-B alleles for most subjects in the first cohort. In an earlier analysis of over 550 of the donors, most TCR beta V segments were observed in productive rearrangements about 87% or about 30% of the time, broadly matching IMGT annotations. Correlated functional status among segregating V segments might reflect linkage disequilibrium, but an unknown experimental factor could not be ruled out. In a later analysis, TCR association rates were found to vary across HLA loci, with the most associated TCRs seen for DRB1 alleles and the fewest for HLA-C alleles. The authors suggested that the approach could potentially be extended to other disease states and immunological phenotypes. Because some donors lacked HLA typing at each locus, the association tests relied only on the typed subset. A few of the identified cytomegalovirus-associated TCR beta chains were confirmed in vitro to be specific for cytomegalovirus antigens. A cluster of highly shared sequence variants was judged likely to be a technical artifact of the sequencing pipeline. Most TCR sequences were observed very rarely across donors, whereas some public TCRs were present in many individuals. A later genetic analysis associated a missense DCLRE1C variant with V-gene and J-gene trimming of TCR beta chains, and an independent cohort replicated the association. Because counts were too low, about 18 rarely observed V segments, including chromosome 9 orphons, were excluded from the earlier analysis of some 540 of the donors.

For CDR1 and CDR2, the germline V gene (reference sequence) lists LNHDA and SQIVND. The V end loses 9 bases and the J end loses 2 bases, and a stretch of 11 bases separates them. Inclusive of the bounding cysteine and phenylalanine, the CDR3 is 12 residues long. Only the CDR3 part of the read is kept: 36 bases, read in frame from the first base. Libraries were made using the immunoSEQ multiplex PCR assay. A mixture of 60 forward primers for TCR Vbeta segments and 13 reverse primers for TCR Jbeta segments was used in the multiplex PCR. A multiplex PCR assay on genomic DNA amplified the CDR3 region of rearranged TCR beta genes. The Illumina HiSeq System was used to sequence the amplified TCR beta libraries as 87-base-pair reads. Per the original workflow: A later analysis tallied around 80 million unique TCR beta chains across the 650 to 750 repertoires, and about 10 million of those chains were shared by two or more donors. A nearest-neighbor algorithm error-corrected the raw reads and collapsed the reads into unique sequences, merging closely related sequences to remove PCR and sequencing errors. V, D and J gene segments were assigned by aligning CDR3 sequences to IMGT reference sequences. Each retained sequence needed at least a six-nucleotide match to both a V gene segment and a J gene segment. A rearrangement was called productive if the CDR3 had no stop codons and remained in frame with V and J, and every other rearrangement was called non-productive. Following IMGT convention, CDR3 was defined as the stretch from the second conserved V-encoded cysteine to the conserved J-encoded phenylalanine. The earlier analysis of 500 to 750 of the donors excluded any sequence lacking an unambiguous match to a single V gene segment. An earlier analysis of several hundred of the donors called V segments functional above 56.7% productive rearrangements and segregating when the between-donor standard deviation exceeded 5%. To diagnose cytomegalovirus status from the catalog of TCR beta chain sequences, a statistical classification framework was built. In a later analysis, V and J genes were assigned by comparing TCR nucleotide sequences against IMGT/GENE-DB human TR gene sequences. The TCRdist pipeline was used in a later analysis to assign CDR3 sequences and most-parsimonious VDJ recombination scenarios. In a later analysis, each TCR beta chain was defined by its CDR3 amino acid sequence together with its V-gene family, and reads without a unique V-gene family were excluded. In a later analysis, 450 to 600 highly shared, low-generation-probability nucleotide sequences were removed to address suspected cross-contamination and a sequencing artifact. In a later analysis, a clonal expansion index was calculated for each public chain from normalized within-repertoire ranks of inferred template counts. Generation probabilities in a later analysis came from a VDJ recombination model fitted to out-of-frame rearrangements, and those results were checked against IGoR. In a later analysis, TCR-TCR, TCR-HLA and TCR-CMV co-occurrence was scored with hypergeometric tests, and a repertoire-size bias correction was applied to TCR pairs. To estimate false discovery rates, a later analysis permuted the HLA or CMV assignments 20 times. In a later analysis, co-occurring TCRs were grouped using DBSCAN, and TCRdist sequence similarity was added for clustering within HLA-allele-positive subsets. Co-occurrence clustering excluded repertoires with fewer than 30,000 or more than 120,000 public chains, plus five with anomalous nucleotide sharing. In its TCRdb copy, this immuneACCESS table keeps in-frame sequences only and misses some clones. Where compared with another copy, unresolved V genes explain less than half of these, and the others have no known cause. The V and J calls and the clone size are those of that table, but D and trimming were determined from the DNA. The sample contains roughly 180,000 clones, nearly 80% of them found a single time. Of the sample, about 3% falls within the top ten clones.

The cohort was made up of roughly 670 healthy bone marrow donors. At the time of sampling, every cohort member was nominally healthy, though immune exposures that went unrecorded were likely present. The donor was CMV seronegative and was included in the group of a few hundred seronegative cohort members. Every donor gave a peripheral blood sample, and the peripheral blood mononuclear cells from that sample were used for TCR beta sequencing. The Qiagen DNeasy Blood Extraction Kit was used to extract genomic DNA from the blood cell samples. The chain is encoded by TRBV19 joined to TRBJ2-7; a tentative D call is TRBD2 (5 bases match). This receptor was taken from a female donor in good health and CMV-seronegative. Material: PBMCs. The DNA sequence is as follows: TGTGCCAGGGGGAGCTTTACCTACGAGCAGTACTTC. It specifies CARGSFTYEQYF.